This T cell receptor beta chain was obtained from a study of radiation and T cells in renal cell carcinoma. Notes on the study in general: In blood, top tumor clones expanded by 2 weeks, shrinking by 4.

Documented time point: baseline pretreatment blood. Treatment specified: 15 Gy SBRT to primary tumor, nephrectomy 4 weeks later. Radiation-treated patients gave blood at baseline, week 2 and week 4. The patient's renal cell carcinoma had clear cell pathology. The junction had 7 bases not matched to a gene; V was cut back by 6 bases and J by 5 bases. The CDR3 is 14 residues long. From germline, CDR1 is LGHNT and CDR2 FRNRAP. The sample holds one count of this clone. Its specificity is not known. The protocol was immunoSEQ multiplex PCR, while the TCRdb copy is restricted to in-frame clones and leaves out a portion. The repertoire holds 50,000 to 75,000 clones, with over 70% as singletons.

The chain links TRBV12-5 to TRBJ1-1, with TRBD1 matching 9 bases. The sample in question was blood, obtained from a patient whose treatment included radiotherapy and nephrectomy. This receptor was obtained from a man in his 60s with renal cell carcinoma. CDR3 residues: CASGPDRGRTEAFF. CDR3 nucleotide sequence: TGTGCTAGTGGCCCGGACAGGGGTAGAACTGAAGCTTTCTTT.